This TCR beta chain stems from a study of blood T cell repertoires in COVID-19. Turning to the study itself: COVID-19 samples from acute and convalescent phases originated in the United States, Italy and Spain.

Germline-derived CDR1 and CDR2 are MNHEY and SVGAGI. The CDR3 has 13 amino acids. V was clipped by 5 bases and J by 1 base, with 9 bases between them. How the authors handled the data: Amplification with reference gene primers provided the estimates of nucleated cell counts. Only in-frame clones appear in the TCRdb table, and some are missing; sequencing was by immunoSEQ multiplex PCR. That table gives V, J and clone size, and the DNA gave D and trimming. This sample has under 150,000 clones, with more than 70% found just once. V usage is TRBV6-5 and J usage is TRBJ2-7; D unclear. Material for sequencing was peripheral blood. This clonotype originated in a man in his fifties with active or convalescent COVID-19. The CDR3 nucleotides read TGTGCCAGCAGTCCAGGCCCTTCCTACGAGCAGTACTTC. It encodes CASSPGPSYEQYF.